The 9 T cell receptor beta chains below come from one sample, sequenced in a study of shared clonotypes between healthy human individuals. The assay was immunoSEQ multiplex PCR, and TCRdb's table has in-frame clones only and misses some. The sample carries approximately 650,000 clones, 95% recorded once. Terminally differentiated effector memory CD45RA+ cells were excluded from the naive CD8 cells, which were CD45RO-negative and positively selected for CCR7. The sample taken for sequencing was naive CD8+ T cells sorted from blood. These receptor sequences come from a woman in her twenties or thirties in good health.

The gene calls are TRBV5-6 and TRBJ2-5; tentative D call: TRBD1 (5 bases). The germline gives CDR1 SGHDT, CDR2 YYEEEE. Trimming took 0 bases from V and 5 from J, leaving 11 bases between them. This CDR3 has 14 residues. The CDR3: CASSLGAGRETQYF. As DNA, the CDR3 is TGTGCCAGCAGCTTGGGGGCAGGGCGGGAGACCCAGTACTTC.

The rearrangement links TRBV4-2 to TRBJ2-3; 11 bases are shared with TRBD2. The J segment lost 3 bases and the V segment lost 7 bases, leaving 12 bases of the junction unmatched. CDR1 and CDR2 from the germline V gene are LGHNA and YNFKEQ. CDR3 size: 17 residues. The CDR3 region is CASTAIAGGEGTDTQYF. The CDR3 DNA follows: TGTGCCAGCACCGCTATAGCGGGAGGGGAGGGAACAGATACGCAGTATTTT.

This chain connects TRBV19 to TRBJ1-5; D call uncertain. Looked up from germline, CDR1 is LNHDA and CDR2 is SQIVND (reference sequence). The CDR3 totals 18 residues. V lost 0 bases, J lost 1 base, and 16 bases lay in between. The CDR3 sequence: CASSIDSIRILSNQPQHF. The CDR3 DNA reads TGTGCCAGTAGTATAGATTCAATCAGGATCTTGAGCAATCAGCCCCAGCATTTT.

In nucleotides, the CDR3 is TGTGCCAGCAGTCCACAGGGCACCACTGAAGCTTTCTTT. Its translation is CASSPQGTTEAFF. V is TRBV27 and J is TRBJ1-1; the D gene is possibly TRBD1 (6 bases). Germline loops: CDR1 MNHEY, CDR2 SMNVEV (reference sequence). CDR3 size: 13 residues. Trimming left V 5 bases short and J 4 bases short, with 11 bases between.

V and J are TRBV19 and TRBJ2-7; the D is unclear. Germline V gives CDR1 LNHDA, CDR2 SQIVND (reference sequence). The CDR3 covers 13 residues. V lost 5 bases, J lost 3 bases, and 11 bases lay in between. CDR3 loop: CASSAGQFYEQYF. CDR3 nucleotide sequence: TGTGCCAGTAGTGCCGGCCAGTTCTACGAGCAGTACTTC. Full variable domain (outside the CDR3, taken from reference TRBV19 and TRBJ2-7): DGGITQSPKYLFRKEGQNVTLSCEQNLNHDAMYWYRQDPGQGLRLIYYSQIVNDFQKGDIAEGYSVSREKKESFPLTVTSAQKNPTAFYLCASSAGQFYEQYFGPGTRLTVT.

CDR3 protein: CASSFLGPSGVHRDTQYF. In DNA, the CDR3 is TGTGCCAGCAGTTTTTTAGGTCCTAGCGGAGTCCACAGGGATACGCAGTATTTT. V is TRBV27 and J is TRBJ2-3, with 7 bases identical to TRBD2. Germline CDR1 is MNHEY and CDR2 is SMNVEV (reference sequence). V was clipped by 3 bases and J by 6 bases; unmatched bases: 18. This CDR3 has 18 residues.

This sequence joins TRBV28 and TRBJ2-7; 10 bases line up with TRBD1. With 7 bases clipped from V and 5 bases from J, the junction kept 8 bases outside the gene matches. The CDR3 loop spans 14 amino acids. The germline gives CDR1 MDHEN, CDR2 SYDVKM. CDR3 loop: CASTLTGGNDEQYF. The CDR3, as DNA: TGTGCCAGCACCCTGACAGGGGGCAACGACGAGCAGTACTTC. The full variable domain, completed using reference TRBV28 and TRBJ2-7, is DVKVTQSSRYLVKRTGEKVFLECVQDMDHENMFWYRQDPGLGLRLIYFSYDVKMKEKGDIPEGYSVSREKKERFSLILESASTNQTSMYLCASTLTGGNDEQYFGPGTRLTVT.

The chain employs TRBV9 and TRBJ2-2, with 7 bases fitting TRBD2. The CDR3 length is 18 residues. Germline CDR1 reads SGDLS; CDR2 reads YYNGEE. J was trimmed by 1 base and V by 3 bases; bases with no gene match: 12. The CDR3 loop reads CASSERADSGRNTGELFF. The CDR3 DNA sequence: TGTGCCAGCAGCGAGAGAGCCGATAGCGGGCGGAACACCGGGGAGCTGTTTTTT.

The rearrangement uses TRBV5-5 and TRBJ1-5; D remains ambiguous. The germline V and J ends were trimmed by 8 bases and 4 bases, with 13 bases remaining between them. CDR1 and CDR2 (germline): SGHKS, YYEKEE (reference sequence). CDR3 length equals 13 residues. The CDR3 sequence: CASTYGGNQPQHF. CDR3 in DNA: TGTGCCAGTACATATGGTGGTAATCAGCCCCAGCATTTT.